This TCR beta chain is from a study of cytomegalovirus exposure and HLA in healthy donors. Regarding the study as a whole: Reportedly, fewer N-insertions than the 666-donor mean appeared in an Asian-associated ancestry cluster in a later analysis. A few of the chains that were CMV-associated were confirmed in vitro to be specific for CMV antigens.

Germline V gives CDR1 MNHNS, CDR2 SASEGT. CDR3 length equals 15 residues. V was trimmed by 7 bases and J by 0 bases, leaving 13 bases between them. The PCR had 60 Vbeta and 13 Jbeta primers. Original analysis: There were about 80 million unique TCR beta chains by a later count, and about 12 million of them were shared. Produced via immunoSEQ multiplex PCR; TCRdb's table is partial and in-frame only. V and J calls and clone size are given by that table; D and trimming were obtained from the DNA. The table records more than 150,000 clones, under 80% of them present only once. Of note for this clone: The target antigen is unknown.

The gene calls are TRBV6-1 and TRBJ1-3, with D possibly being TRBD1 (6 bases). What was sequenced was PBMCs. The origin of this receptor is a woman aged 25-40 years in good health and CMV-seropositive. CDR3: CASTPAGASGNTIYF. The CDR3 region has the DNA TGTGCCAGCACCCCGGCAGGGGCCTCTGGAAACACCATATATTTT.